This T cell receptor beta chain was sequenced in a study of early T cells in non-severe SARS-CoV-2 infection. Study as a whole: Alpha and beta chains were unpaired, from unsorted whole-blood bulk RNA.

V lost 3 bases and J lost 5, with 19 bases in between. The CDR3 contains 16 residues. Per germline, CDR1 SGHDN and CDR2 FVKESK. The TCR library protocol was used to attach unique molecular identifiers. These identifiers were attached to individual cDNA molecules. TCRdb used MiXCR to reprocess the 5' RACE reads, holding one entry per CDR3 protein. The repertoire holds more than 80,000 distinct CDR3 sequences, around 13% seen once, with 1.4% in the top ten. This clonotype was observed a handful of times. This TCR was sampled from an adult who was a healthcare worker with PCR-confirmed SARS-CoV-2 infection or an uninfected control (not recorded which). Sequencing input: whole blood. The chain joins TRBV14 to TRBJ1-2; perhaps TRBD1 as D (5 bases). CDR3 residues: CASSHQGGGTLYGYTF. CDR3 in DNA: TGTGCCAGCAGCCACCAAGGTGGCGGGACGCTTTATGGCTACACCTTC.